This T cell receptor beta chain was sequenced in a study of shared clonotypes between healthy human individuals. Looking at the study overall: CD4 naive and memory got three plates each, CD8 naive two, CD8 memory one.

A remark on this clone: The antigen is unknown.

An assay was performed, and its level was deep. The data were produced by immunoSEQ multiplex PCR, yet TCRdb's version contains in-frame clones alone and is incomplete. Seen here are approximately 2,300,000 clones, around 93% observed once, and the top ten hold roughly 0.34%. Points from the study as a whole: Represented diversity, genetic and exposure-history alike, was limited by few donors.

J lost 0 bases, V lost 4 bases, and 3 bases had no gene match. This CDR3 is built from 14 residues. CDR1 and CDR2 from the germline V gene are SGHRS and YFSETQ. Material: naive CD4+ T cells from PBMCs. The subset was: CD45RA+ positively selected. This receptor was identified in a man in his late teens or twenties in good health. Some clones in this sample may be carry-over from other donors' samples. The gene calls are TRBV5-1 and TRBJ1-2; 7 bases align to TRBD1. The DNA of the CDR3 is TGCGCCAGCAGCCCGGGACAGTCTAACTATGGCTACACCTTC. It is translated as CASSPGQSNYGYTF.